The clone carrying this T cell receptor (beta chain) occurred many times. This sample is part of a study of human T cells and chemical hapten exposure. Time point: healthy volunteer bleed at 6 weeks. The authors extracted total RNA from unfractionated whole blood. TCRdb passed the RACE reads through MiXCR, listing each CDR3 protein once. The sample lists about 37,000 distinct CDR3 sequences; around 5.9% were seen once. From germline, CDR1 is MNHNY and CDR2 SVGAGI (reference sequence). V was shortened by 5 bases and J by 4 bases, with 9 bases between the two germline ends. The CDR3 consists of 12 residues.

The sample comprised whole blood. The rearrangement uses TRBV6-6 and TRBJ2-7; D is uncertain. This TCR was recovered from a human donor in good health. Some clones in this sample may be carry-over from other donors' samples. The CDR3 nucleotides read TGTGCCAGCAGTGGCGTAGGGTACGAGCAGTACTTC. As protein: CASSGVGYEQYF.